Presented here are 8 T cell receptor beta chains from one specimen sequenced in a study of blood T cell repertoires in COVID-19 (TCRdb year 2020). The library was made by the immunoSEQ multiplex PCR assay. The clones in this table, taken by TCRdb from immuneACCESS, are in-frame only. Not every clone is retained; where verified, under half of the shortfall comes from an unresolved V gene, and the cause of the rest is unknown. The sample profile shows 120,000 to 150,000 clones; around three quarters of them were found once. The ten largest clones add up to 3% to 4.5% of the sample. What was sequenced was peripheral blood. The source is a man aged 60 to 69 with acute or convalescent COVID-19.

This clone has only a few counts. The chain is built from TRBV28 and TRBJ2-7; D is possibly TRBD2 (6 bases). CDR3 length: 14 residues. The V end was cut by 8 bases, the J end by 2 bases, with 16 bases between. From germline, CDR1 is MDHEN and CDR2 SYDVKM. CDR3 sequence reads: CASCTSGDAYEQYF. In DNA, the CDR3 is TGTGCCAGCTGTACTTCGGGGGATGCCTACGAGCAGTACTTC.

The chain joins TRBV28 to TRBJ2-2; 7 bases agree with TRBD2. CDR3 length: 15 residues. V dropped 3 bases and J dropped 4; count of bases not matched to a gene: 5. Germline V gives CDR1 MDHEN, CDR2 SYDVKM. CDR3 residues: CASSFGLVGTGELFF. CDR3 sequence (DNA): TGTGCCAGCAGTTTCGGACTAGTTGGCACCGGGGAGCTGTTTTTT.

The genes are TRBV4-3 and TRBJ2-2; 8 bases are shared with TRBD2. V gave up 4 bases and J gave up 5 bases; unmatched junction bases: 9. This CDR3 region has 16 residues. Germline V lookup: CDR1 LGHNA, CDR2 YSLEER. In DNA form, the CDR3 reads TGCGCCAGCAGCCGGAGCTCTAGCGGGCGTACCGGGGAGCTGTTTTTT. Translation: CASSRSSSGRTGELFF.

This clone was counted only a few times. The chain uses TRBV2 and TRBJ1-6; 7 bases line up with TRBD1. V shed 6 bases and J 7 bases; nucleotides not matched to a gene: 9. Germline CDR1 reads SNHLY; CDR2 reads FYNNEI. There are 15 residues in the CDR3. CDR3 DNA sequence: TGTGCCAGCAGCGCGGGACAGAGCCTGAATTCACCCCTCCACTTT. As protein: CASSAGQSLNSPLHF.

About this clone itself: The junction and the germline gene differ at one end; a read error may be behind it. The sample carries other DNA sequences with the same CDR3. The gene calls are TRBV28 and TRBJ1-1, with D maybe TRBD1 (5 bases). CDR1 MDHEN and CDR2 SYDVKM come from the germline V gene. The CDR3 sequence is 14 residues long. CDR3: CASSPGTLDTEAFF. The CDR3 DNA reads TGTGCCAGCAGTCCCGGTACCTTGGACACTGAAGCCTTCTTT. Full variable domain (remainder filled in from reference TRBV28 and TRBJ1-1): DVKVTQSSRYLVKRTGEKVFLECVQDMDHENMFWYRQDPGLGLRLIYFSYDVKMKEKGDIPEGYSVSREKKERFSLILESASTNQTSMYLCASSPGTLDTEAFFGQGTRLTVV.

In its sample, this clone was seen once. The genes are TRBV25-1 and TRBJ1-2; D is possibly TRBD1 (5 bases). V dropped 2 bases and J dropped 8 bases, with 9 bases sitting between them. Germline values: CDR1 MGHDK, CDR2 SYGVNS. The length of the CDR3 is 12 residues. As DNA, the CDR3 is TGTGCCAGCAGTGAAGGGGCAGGCGGCTACACCTTC. Encoded protein: CASSEGAGGYTF.

The rearrangement links TRBV19 to TRBJ1-2; possibly TRBD1 for D (5 bases). The germline V gene encodes CDR1 LNHDA and CDR2 SQIVND (reference sequence). This CDR3 has 13 amino acids. Trimming shortened V by 5 bases and J by 8 bases, and 15 bases separated the two germline ends. The chain's CDR3 is CASSPGALEGYTF. The DNA of the CDR3 is TGTGCCAGTAGTCCTGGGGCACTCGAGGGCTACACCTTC.

V and J are TRBV28 and TRBJ2-2, with 9 bases that match TRBD2. The CDR3 covers 15 residues. CDR1 is MDHEN, CDR2 SYDVKM, per germline. V gave up 7 bases and J gave up 5 bases; unmatched junction bases: 8. The CDR3 region is CASNDSGRRTGELFF. CDR3 DNA: TGTGCCAGCAATGATAGCGGGAGAAGGACCGGGGAGCTGTTTTTT.